The clone carrying this T cell receptor (beta chain) has a single count. Its specificity is unknown. This sample was taken from a study of PD-L1 blockade in urothelial cancer. Findings and caveats of the study: At 3 weeks on treatment, tumor-associated clones expanded more with durable benefit.

Only in-frame clones appear in the TCRdb table, and some are missing; sequencing was by immunoSEQ multiplex PCR. The sample holds tens of thousands of clones, roughly 38% seen once. Trimming cost V 4 bases and J 6 bases, with 13 bases left between them. Germline assignment: CDR1 KGHSH and CDR2 LQKENI. CDR3 size: 14 residues. The sequencing here drew on tumor tissue, taken before atezolizumab (anti-PD-L1) treatment. The receptor's source is a man in his 60s with urothelial cancer. The chain carries TRBV18 and TRBJ1-5; unclear D gene. Here the CDR3 reads CASSQGSASQPQHF. CDR3 sequence (DNA): TGTGCCAGCTCACAAGGTTCCGCCAGTCAGCCCCAGCATTTT.